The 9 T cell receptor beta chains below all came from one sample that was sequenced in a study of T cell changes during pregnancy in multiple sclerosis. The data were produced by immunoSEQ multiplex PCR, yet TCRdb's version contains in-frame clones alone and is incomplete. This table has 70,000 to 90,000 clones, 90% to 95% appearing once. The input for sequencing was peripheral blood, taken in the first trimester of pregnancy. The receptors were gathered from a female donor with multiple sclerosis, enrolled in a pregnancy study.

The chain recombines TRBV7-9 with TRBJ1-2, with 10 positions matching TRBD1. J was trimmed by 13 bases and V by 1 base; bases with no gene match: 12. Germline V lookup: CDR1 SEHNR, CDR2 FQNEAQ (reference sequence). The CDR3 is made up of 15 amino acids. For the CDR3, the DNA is TGTGCCAGCAGCTTAGATCCGAGTAGGACAGGGGGTTGCACCTTC. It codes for CASSLDPSRTGGCTF.

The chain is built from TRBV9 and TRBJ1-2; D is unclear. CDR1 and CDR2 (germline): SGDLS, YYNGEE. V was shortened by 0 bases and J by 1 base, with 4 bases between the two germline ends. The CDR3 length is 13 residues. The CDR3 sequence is CASSVAVNYGYTF. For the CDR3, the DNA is TGTGCCAGCAGCGTAGCAGTTAACTATGGCTACACCTTC. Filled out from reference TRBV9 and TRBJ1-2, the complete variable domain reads DSGVTQTPKHLITATGQRVTLRCSPRSGDLSVYWYQQSLDQGLQFLIQYYNGEERAKGNILERFSAQQFPDLHSELNLSSLELGDSALYFCASSVAVNYGYTFGSGTRLTVV.

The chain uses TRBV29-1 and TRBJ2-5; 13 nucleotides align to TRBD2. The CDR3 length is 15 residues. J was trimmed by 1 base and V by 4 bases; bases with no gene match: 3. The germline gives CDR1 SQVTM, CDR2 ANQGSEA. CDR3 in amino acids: CSVGGLAGIQETQYF. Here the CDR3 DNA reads TGCAGCGTTGGGGGACTAGCGGGAATCCAAGAGACCCAGTACTTC. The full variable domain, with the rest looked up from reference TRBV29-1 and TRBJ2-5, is SAVISQKPSRDICQRGTSLTIQCQVDSQVTMMFWYRQQPGQSLTLIATANQGSEATYESGFVIDKFPISRPNLTFSTLTVSNMSPEDSSIYLCSVGGLAGIQETQYFGPGTRLLVL.

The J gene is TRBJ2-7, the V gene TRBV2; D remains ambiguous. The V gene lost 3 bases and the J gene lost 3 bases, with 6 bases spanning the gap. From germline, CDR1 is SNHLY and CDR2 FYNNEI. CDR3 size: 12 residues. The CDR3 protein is CASSEGSYEQYF. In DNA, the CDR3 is TGTGCCAGCAGTGAGGGCAGCTACGAGCAGTACTTC.

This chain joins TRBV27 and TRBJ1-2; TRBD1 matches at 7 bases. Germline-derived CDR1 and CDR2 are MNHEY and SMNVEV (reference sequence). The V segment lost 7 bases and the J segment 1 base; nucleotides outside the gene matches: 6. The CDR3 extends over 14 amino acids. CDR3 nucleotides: TGTGCCAGCAAAGAACAGGGGATTAACTATGGCTACACCTTC. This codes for CASKEQGINYGYTF.

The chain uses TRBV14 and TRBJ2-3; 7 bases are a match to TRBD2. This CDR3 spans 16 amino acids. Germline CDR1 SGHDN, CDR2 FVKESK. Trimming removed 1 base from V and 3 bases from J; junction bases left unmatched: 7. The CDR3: CASSQGWAGATDTQYF. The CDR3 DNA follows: TGTGCCAGCAGCCAAGGATGGGCGGGAGCAACAGATACGCAGTATTTT.

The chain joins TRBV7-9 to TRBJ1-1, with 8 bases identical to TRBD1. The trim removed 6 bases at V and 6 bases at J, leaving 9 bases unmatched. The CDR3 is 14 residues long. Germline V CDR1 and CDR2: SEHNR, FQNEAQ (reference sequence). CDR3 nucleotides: TGTGCCAGCAGTTCCAGGACAGGGTTAGCTGAAGCTTTCTTT. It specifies CASSSRTGLAEAFF.

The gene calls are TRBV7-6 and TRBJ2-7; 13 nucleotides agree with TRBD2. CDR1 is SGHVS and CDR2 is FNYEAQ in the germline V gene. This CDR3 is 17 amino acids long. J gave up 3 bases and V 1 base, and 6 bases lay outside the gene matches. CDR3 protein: CASSLESTSGGFYEQYF. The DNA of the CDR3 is TGTGCCAGCAGCTTAGAGTCGACTAGCGGGGGGTTCTACGAGCAGTACTTC.

CDR3 DNA sequence: TGTGCCAGCAGCGTAGGAGGTCTCCCAGGGTATGAGCAGTTCTTC. Amino acid sequence: CASSVGGLPGYEQFF. V is TRBV9 and J is TRBJ2-1; perhaps TRBD1 as D (5 bases). The CDR3 is made up of 15 amino acids. V shed 0 bases and J shed 8 bases, with 15 bases lying between them. Germline loops: CDR1 SGDLS, CDR2 YYNGEE.